Below are 26 T cell receptor beta chains sequenced from a single sample in a study of blood T cell repertoires in COVID-19. Assay used: immunoSEQ multiplex PCR; TCRdb lists only in-frame clones, some missing. The table lists around 700,000 clones, about 87% of them singletons. The source material was peripheral blood. The receptors were sampled from a woman under 30 with acute or convalescent COVID-19.

This CDR3 is CASSRLLGEETQYF. The CDR3 DNA reads TGTGCCAGCAGCCGCCTCCTGGGAGAAGAGACCCAGTACTTC. This chain uses TRBV3-1 (or the pseudogene TRBV3-2) with TRBJ2-5, with a possible D match to TRBD2 (5 bases). The CDR3 extends over 14 amino acids. V was shortened by 4 bases and J by 3 bases, with 12 bases between the two germline ends. Germline-derived CDR1 and CDR2 are LGHDT and YNNKEL (reference sequence).

V usage is TRBV15 and J usage is TRBJ2-1, with 9 bases that match TRBD2. CDR1 is LNHNV and CDR2 is YYDKDF in the germline V gene (reference sequence). CDR3 size: 17 residues. The J segment lost 4 bases and the V segment lost 0 bases, leaving 7 bases of the junction unmatched. The CDR3 DNA sequence: TGTGCCACCAGCAGAGATACCTTAGCGGGGGAATACAATGAGCAGTTCTTC. Translated, it gives CATSRDTLAGEYNEQFF.

The gene calls are TRBV20-1 and TRBJ1-2; 10 bases align to TRBD1. The germline V gene has CDR1 DFQATT and CDR2 SNEGSKA (reference sequence). Trimming removed 3 bases from V and 5 bases from J; junction bases left unmatched: 9. The CDR3 extends over 15 amino acids. The CDR3 is CSASEGQGNWYGYTF. In DNA, the CDR3 is TGCAGTGCTAGTGAGGGACAGGGGAACTGGTATGGCTACACCTTC.

This clone was observed a handful of times. The rearrangement uses TRBV6-5 and TRBJ1-2; TRBD1 matches at 8 bases. Germline V gene data show CDR1 as MNHEY and CDR2 as SVGAGI. The V gene end was trimmed by 0 bases and the J gene end by 8 bases; junction bases not matched to a gene: 11. The CDR3 length is 16 residues. DNA of the CDR3: TGTGCCAGCAGTTACTCCCCCGGCCAGGGGGCGGGCGGCTACACCTTC. This translates into CASSYSPGQGAGGYTF.

The chain carries TRBV24-1 and TRBJ2-5; 11 nucleotides match TRBD2. V was clipped by 5 bases and J by 2 bases; unmatched bases: 6. The CDR3 sequence is 16 residues long. Germline V gives CDR1 KGHDR, CDR2 SFDVKD. The CDR3 nucleotides read TGTGCCACCAGTGGCGGGGGACTAGCGGAACAAGAGACCCAGTACTTC. Protein product: CATSGGGLAEQETQYF.

This clone was recorded a few times. The V gene is TRBV5-4, the J gene TRBJ1-2; D remains ambiguous. Germline V gene lookup returns CDR1 SGHNT and CDR2 YYREEE (reference sequence). Trimming shortened V by 2 bases and J by 5 bases, and 13 bases separated the two germline ends. The CDR3 extends over 14 amino acids. For the CDR3, the DNA is TGTGCCAGCAGCTTTCAAGGAGCTTTATATGGCTACACCTTC. Encoded protein: CASSFQGALYGYTF.

This chain connects TRBV6-5 to TRBJ1-4, with a tentative D call TRBD1 (5 bases). The CDR3 is 15 residues long. The germline CDR1 and CDR2 sequences are MNHEY and SVGAGI. The V and J ends lost 9 bases and 5 bases respectively, with 19 bases between them. CDR3 in DNA: TGTGCCAGTCGGGGGACCGGGACCTCGAATGAAAAACTGTTTTTT. It yields the protein CASRGTGTSNEKLFF.

The chain employs TRBV19 and TRBJ2-5; 8 bases agree with TRBD2. Germline CDR1 LNHDA, CDR2 SQIVND (reference sequence). Germline trimming cut 10 bases from V and 2 bases from J; bases unmatched to any gene: 12. The CDR3 is made up of 15 amino acids. CDR3 DNA: TGTGCCACCGCCGGAGTAGCGGGGCGACAAGAGACCCAGTACTTC. Translation: CATAGVAGRQETQYF. The full variable domain, in which reference TRBV19 and TRBJ2-5 provide the parts outside the CDR3, is DGGITQSPKYLFRKEGQNVTLSCEQNLNHDAMYWYRQDPGQGLRLIYYSQIVNDFQKGDIAEGYSVSREKKESFPLTVTSAQKNPTAFYLCATAGVAGRQETQYFGPGTRLLVL.

The rearrangement joins TRBV4-2 to TRBJ1-4; the D gene is possibly TRBD1 (6 bases). CDR1 and CDR2 (germline): LGHNA, YNFKEQ. There are 15 residues in the CDR3. V was clipped by 0 bases and J by 8 bases, with 13 bases between them. CDR3 nucleotides: TGTGCCAGCAGCCAAGATCTGGGGGCCAGGGAAAAACTGTTTTTT. Translated, it gives CASSQDLGAREKLFF.

The CDR3 spells CASSQQGSYGYTF. In DNA, the CDR3 is TGTGCCAGTAGTCAACAGGGGTCCTATGGCTACACCTTC. The V call is TRBV19, the J call TRBJ1-2; 7 bases are a match to TRBD1. The V segment lost 5 bases and the J segment 4 bases; nucleotides outside the gene matches: 4. There are 13 residues in the CDR3. Germline CDR1 LNHDA, CDR2 SQIVND (reference sequence).

The V gene is TRBV14, the J gene TRBJ2-3; no reliable D call. Germline values: CDR1 SGHDN, CDR2 FVKESK. Trimming took 3 bases from V and 5 from J, leaving 15 bases between them. There are 15 residues in the CDR3. The CDR3 region is CASSQTLPVQDTQYF. CDR3 nucleotides: TGTGCCAGCAGCCAGACTCTGCCGGTTCAAGATACGCAGTATTTT. Complete variable domain (other parts from reference TRBV14 and TRBJ2-3): EAGVTQFPSHSVIEKGQTVTLRCDPISGHDNLYWYRRVMGKEIKFLLHFVKESKQDESGMPNNRFLAERTGGTYSTLKVQPAELEDSGVYFCASSQTLPVQDTQYFGPGTRLTVL.

The rearrangement joins TRBV18 to TRBJ2-1; D possibly corresponds to TRBD1 (6 bases). The CDR3 has 14 amino acids. Trimming left V 0 bases short and J 8 bases short, with 11 bases between. Germline CDR1 is KGHSH and CDR2 is LQKENI. DNA for the CDR3: TGTGCCAGCTCACCACCGACAGGTTGGCATGAGCAGTTCTTC. Translation: CASSPPTGWHEQFF.

This rearrangement joins TRBV12-5 to TRBJ1-1; no clear D. The V gene's germline CDR1 is LGHNT and CDR2 FRNRAP. V gave up 9 bases and J gave up 0 bases, with 14 bases separating them. The CDR3 loop spans 14 amino acids. The CDR3 DNA reads as TGTGCTAGCGCACGCAGCGCTTTGAACACTGAAGCTTTCTTT. It yields the protein CASARSALNTEAFF.

In this sample, this clone turned up once. The chain has TRBV7-9 and TRBJ1-4; maybe TRBD1 (6 bases). The CDR3 length is 15 residues. V was cut by 2 bases and J by 3 bases, with 10 bases left in between. Germline assignment: CDR1 SEHNR and CDR2 FQNEAQ (reference sequence). CDR3 DNA sequence: TGTGCCAGCAGCTTAACACAGGGAGCTAATGAAAAACTGTTTTTT. The encoded protein is CASSLTQGANEKLFF.

This clone is a singleton in its sample. V is TRBV4-1 and J is TRBJ2-1, with TRBD1 matching 7 bases. This CDR3 is built from 13 residues. Germline V CDR1 and CDR2: MGHRA, YSYEKL. V was clipped by 5 bases and J by 7 bases; unmatched bases: 5. The CDR3 spells CASSFDRVNEQFF. CDR3 nucleotide sequence: TGCGCCAGCAGCTTCGACAGGGTAAATGAGCAGTTCTTC.

The rearrangement links TRBV4-1 to TRBJ1-2; TRBD1 aligns across 7 bases. CDR3 length: 14 amino acids. In germline, CDR1 is MGHRA, CDR2 YSYEKL. V trimming: 3 bases; J trimming: 2 bases; junction bases outside the gene matches: 3. The CDR3: CASSHTGANYGYTF. DNA of the CDR3: TGCGCCAGCAGCCACACAGGGGCGAACTATGGCTACACCTTC.

This chain links TRBV9 with TRBJ2-7, with 7 bases aligning to TRBD2. V lost 4 bases and J lost 6; bases outside the gene matches: 10. Looked up from germline, CDR1 is SGDLS and CDR2 is YYNGEE. The CDR3 consists of 14 residues. CDR3 amino acids: CASSPRTTGGEQYF. The CDR3 DNA reads as TGTGCCAGCAGCCCACGGACAACGGGGGGCGAGCAGTACTTC.

The V and J genes are TRBV9 and TRBJ1-5; possible D gene TRBD1, 6 bases. V dropped 0 bases and J dropped 8 bases, with 15 bases sitting between them. The CDR3 length is 15 residues. The germline V gene encodes CDR1 SGDLS and CDR2 YYNGEE. CDR3: CASSVEGRGMEPQHF. CDR3 DNA: TGTGCCAGCAGCGTAGAGGGCAGGGGCATGGAGCCCCAGCATTTT. Filled out from reference TRBV9 and TRBJ1-5, the complete variable domain reads DSGVTQTPKHLITATGQRVTLRCSPRSGDLSVYWYQQSLDQGLQFLIQYYNGEERAKGNILERFSAQQFPDLHSELNLSSLELGDSALYFCASSVEGRGMEPQHFGDGTRLSIL.

This chain joins TRBV3-1 (or the pseudogene TRBV3-2) and TRBJ1-2; 10 bases map to TRBD1. Looked up from germline, CDR1 is LGHDT and CDR2 is YNNKEL (reference sequence). J gave up 8 bases and V 0 bases, and 9 bases lay outside the gene matches. The CDR3 loop spans 16 amino acids. The CDR3 nucleotides are TGTGCCAGCAGCCAAGACGGGGACAGGGGAAGCAGAGGCTACACCTTC. Protein product: CASSQDGDRGSRGYTF.

The rearrangement uses TRBV5-1 and TRBJ2-3; no definite D call. V dropped 0 bases and J dropped 0 bases, with 8 bases sitting between them. The CDR3 spans 15 residues. CDR1 and CDR2 (germline): SGHRS, YFSETQ. The CDR3 DNA sequence: TGCGCCAGCAGCTTGGCCTCTATTAGCACAGATACGCAGTATTTT. Residues: CASSLASISTDTQYF.

The chain carries TRBV24-1 and TRBJ1-1; perhaps TRBD1 as D (6 bases). V lost 2 bases to trimming and J lost 7 bases, with 19 bases between them. Germline V gives CDR1 KGHDR, CDR2 SFDVKD. This CDR3 comprises 16 residues. CDR3 sequence: CATSDSQYGGWGEAFF. The CDR3 nucleotides read TGTGCCACCAGTGATTCACAATATGGGGGCTGGGGTGAAGCTTTCTTT.

V usage is TRBV27 and J usage is TRBJ2-7; 9 nucleotides match TRBD2. Looked up from germline, CDR1 is MNHEY and CDR2 is SMNVEV (reference sequence). The CDR3 runs to 17 residues. V lost 2 bases and J lost 2; bases outside the gene matches: 10. The CDR3 spells CASSLGGGAYPAYEQYF. The CDR3 bases are TGTGCCAGCAGTTTAGGCGGGGGGGCTTATCCGGCCTACGAGCAGTACTTC.

The chain combines TRBV19 with TRBJ1-3; D not certain. Germline lookup yields CDR1 LNHDA and CDR2 SQIVND (reference sequence). Trimming removed 3 bases at V and 2 bases at J, with 11 bases between. CDR3 length: 15 amino acids. The CDR3, as DNA: TGTGCCAGTAGTATCACGAAAGGAGCTGGAAACACCATATATTTT. Translating it yields CASSITKGAGNTIYF. The whole variable domain, filled in from reference TRBV19 and TRBJ1-3, reads DGGITQSPKYLFRKEGQNVTLSCEQNLNHDAMYWYRQDPGQGLRLIYYSQIVNDFQKGDIAEGYSVSREKKESFPLTVTSAQKNPTAFYLCASSITKGAGNTIYFGEGSWLTVV.

The J gene is TRBJ1-5, the V gene TRBV27, with unresolved D. The germline gives CDR1 MNHEY, CDR2 SMNVEV (reference sequence). The CDR3 extends over 14 amino acids. Trimming cost V 5 bases and J 4 bases, with 12 bases left between them. For the CDR3, the DNA is TGTGCCAGCAGTCTACTGACTGGGAATCAGCCCCAGCATTTT. Amino acids: CASSLLTGNQPQHF.

The J gene is TRBJ1-3, the V gene TRBV27; maybe TRBD1 (5 bases). CDR1 and CDR2 (germline): MNHEY, SMNVEV (reference sequence). The CDR3 is 15 amino acids. V was clipped by 4 bases and J by 4 bases, with 14 bases between them. The DNA for the CDR3 is TGTGCCAGCAGTTCGTCAGGGAAGGGCGGAAACACCATATATTTT. This sequence encodes CASSSSGKGGNTIYF.

This chain joins TRBV12-5 and TRBJ1-2; tentatively, D is TRBD1 (6 bases). Trimming took 5 bases from V and 6 from J, leaving 28 bases between them. CDR1 LGHNT and CDR2 FRNRAP come from the germline V gene. The CDR3 has 18 amino acids. CDR3 protein: CASGTRWGGQDLFDGYTF. The CDR3 DNA is TGTGCTAGTGGTACCCGCTGGGGGGGGCAGGATCTTTTTGATGGCTACACCTTC.